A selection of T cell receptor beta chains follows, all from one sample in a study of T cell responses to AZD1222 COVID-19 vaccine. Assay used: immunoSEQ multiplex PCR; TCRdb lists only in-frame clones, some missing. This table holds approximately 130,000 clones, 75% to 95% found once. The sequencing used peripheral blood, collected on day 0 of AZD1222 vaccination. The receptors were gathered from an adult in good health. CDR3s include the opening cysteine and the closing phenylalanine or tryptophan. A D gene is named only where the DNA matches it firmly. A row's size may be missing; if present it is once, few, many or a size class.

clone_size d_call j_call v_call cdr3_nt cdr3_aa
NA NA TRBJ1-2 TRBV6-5 TGTGCCAGCAGTCCCCACTTGGGGTATGGCTACACCTTC CASSPHLGYGYTF
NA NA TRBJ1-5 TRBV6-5 TGTGCCAGCAGTTCCCTTCGGGGGGACTCGCCCCAGCATTTT CASSSLRGDSPQHF
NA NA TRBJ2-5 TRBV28 TGTGCCAGCAACTTGCCGGGGAAGACCCAGTACTTC CASNLPGKTQYF
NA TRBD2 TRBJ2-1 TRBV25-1 TGTGCCAGCAGTGTTGGGGGGGTACGGAGCTCCTACAATGAGCAGTTCTTC CASSVGGVRSSYNEQFF
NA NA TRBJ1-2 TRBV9 TGTGCCAGCAGCGTAGGGGATTTCTGGTCGGCTGGCTACACCTTC CASSVGDFWSAGYTF
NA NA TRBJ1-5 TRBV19 TGTGCCAGTACCCAGGAGGAGCATCAGCCCCAGCATTTT CASTQEEHQPQHF
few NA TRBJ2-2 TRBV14 TGTGCCAGCAGCCAAGGGAGACTCCGCACCGGGGAGCTGTTTTTT CASSQGRLRTGELFF
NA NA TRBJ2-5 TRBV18 TGTGCCAGCTCACCACCCCGGGTTCAAGAGACCCAGTACTTC CASSPPRVQETQYF
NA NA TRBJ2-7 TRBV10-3 TGTGCCATCAGTGACCAACACCTGGACCCCTACGAGCAGTACTTC CAISDQHLDPYEQYF
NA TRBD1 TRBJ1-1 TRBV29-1 TGCAGCGTTGAAATCGGGACAGGGAACACTGAAGCTTTCTTT CSVEIGTGNTEAFF
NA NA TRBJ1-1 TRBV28 TGTGCCAGCAGTTCAGGGCGACCCCATGAAGCTTTCTTT CASSSGRPHEAFF
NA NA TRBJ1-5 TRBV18 TGTGCCAGCTCATACTCGGTGGCTCAGCCCCAGCATTTT CASSYSVAQPQHF
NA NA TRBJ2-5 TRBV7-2 TGTGCCAGCAGTACGTACCAAGAGACCCAGTACTTC CASSTYQETQYF
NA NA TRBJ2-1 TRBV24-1 TGTGCCACCAGTGACCGGACGTACGAGCAGTTCTTC CATSDRTYEQFF
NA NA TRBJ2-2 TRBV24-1 TGTGCCACCAGTCCCCAGGGAGGAGGCACCGGGGAGCTGTTTTTT CATSPQGGGTGELFF
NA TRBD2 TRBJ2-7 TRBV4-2 TGTGCCAGCAGCCAAGGCCTAGCGGGCGGATACGAGCAGTACTTC CASSQGLAGGYEQYF
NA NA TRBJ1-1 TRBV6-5 TGTGCCAGCAGCCAGTCGGGGGGCCGTACTGAAGCTTTCTTT CASSQSGGRTEAFF
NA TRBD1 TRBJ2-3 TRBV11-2 TGTGCCAGCAGCCCGAGGACAGGGGTCGAAGATACGCAGTATTTT CASSPRTGVEDTQYF
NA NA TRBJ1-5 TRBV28 TGTGCCAGCAGTTTACGGGCTCAGCCCCAGCATTTT CASSLRAQPQHF
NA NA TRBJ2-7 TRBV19 TGTGCCAGTAGTATCCAGCAGTCGTACGAGCAGTACTTC CASSIQQSYEQYF
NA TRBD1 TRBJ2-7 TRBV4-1 TGCGCCAGCAGCACCACGACAGGGTCCTACGAGCAGTACTTC CASSTTTGSYEQYF
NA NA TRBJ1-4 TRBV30 TGTGCCTGGAGTGACGGTGTGACAACTAATGAAAAACTGTTTTTT CAWSDGVTTNEKLFF
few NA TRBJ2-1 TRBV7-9 TGTGCCAGCAGCTTAGGCTCAAATGAGCAGTTCTTC CASSLGSNEQFF
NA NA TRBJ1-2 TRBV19 TGTGCCAGTAGTGTGGGGGCGTCTGGCGGCTACACCTTC CASSVGASGGYTF
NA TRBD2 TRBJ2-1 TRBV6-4 TGTGCCAGCAGTCGTGACGAGAGAGGGGCTAGCGGGAACAATGAGCAGTTCTTC CASSRDERGASGNNEQFF
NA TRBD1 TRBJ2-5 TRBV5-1 TGCGCCAGCAGGTCACAGGGGGCCGTTGAGACCCAGTACTTC CASRSQGAVETQYF
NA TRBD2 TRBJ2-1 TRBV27 TGTGCCAGCAGGAGGACTAGCGGGAGTTTGGGGAATGAGCAGTTCTTC CASRRTSGSLGNEQFF
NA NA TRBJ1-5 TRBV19 TGTGCCAGTAGTATAGAAGGCAGCTACAATCAGCCCCAGCATTTT CASSIEGSYNQPQHF
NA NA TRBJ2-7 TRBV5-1 TGCGCCAGCAGCTTGCGGACTCCGGCGGACAACGAGCAGTACTTC CASSLRTPADNEQYF
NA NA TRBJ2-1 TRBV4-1 TGCGCCAGCAGATCCTGGGGGAATGAGCAGTTCTTC CASRSWGNEQFF
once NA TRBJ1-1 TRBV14 TGTGCCAGCAGCCAAGATTATGCGGGTGGGACTGAAGCTTTCTTT CASSQDYAGGTEAFF
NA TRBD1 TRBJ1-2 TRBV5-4 TGTGCCAGCACCTACGGACAGGGGGAGTACTATGGCTACACCTTC CASTYGQGEYYGYTF
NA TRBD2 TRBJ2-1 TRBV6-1 TGTGCCAGCAGTGAGGGGGGTGGGACTAGCGGGAGGGAGCAGTTCTTC CASSEGGGTSGREQFF
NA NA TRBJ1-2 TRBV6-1 TGTGCCAGCAGTGAAGGGACATCAGGAAACTATGGCTACACCTTC CASSEGTSGNYGYTF
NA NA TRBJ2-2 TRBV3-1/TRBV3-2 TGTGCCAGCAGCCGGGGAGCCGGGGAGCTGTTTTTT CASSRGAGELFF
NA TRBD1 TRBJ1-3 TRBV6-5 TGTGCCAGCAGTTACTCGACGGGACAGGGAGGAAACACCATATATTTT CASSYSTGQGGNTIYF
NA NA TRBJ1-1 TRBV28 TGTGCCAGCAGCCCCCTCCGGGGGGCGAACACTGAAGCTTTCTTT CASSPLRGANTEAFF
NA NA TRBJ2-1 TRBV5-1 TGCGCCAGCAGCTTGGCCCCACAGAGCTCCTACAATGAGCAGTTCTTC CASSLAPQSSYNEQFF
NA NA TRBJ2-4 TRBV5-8 TGTGCCAGCAGCGGGCGGGAATCCATGGGGGCCAAAAACATTCAGTACTTC CASSGRESMGAKNIQYF
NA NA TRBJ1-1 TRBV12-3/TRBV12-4 TGTGCCCTTACAAGGACAGCGAACACTGAAGCTTTCTTT CALTRTANTEAFF
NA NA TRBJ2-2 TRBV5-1 TGCGCCAGCTGTCGGCTTCAGAACACCGGGGAGCTGTTTTTT CASCRLQNTGELFF
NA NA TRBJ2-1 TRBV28 TGTGCCAGCAGTTTATGGCTCGGTCGGGACAATGAGCAGTTCTTC CASSLWLGRDNEQFF
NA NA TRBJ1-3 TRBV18 TGTGCCAGCTCACCGCAGAGGGTGTCCAACTCTGGAAACACCATATATTTT CASSPQRVSNSGNTIYF
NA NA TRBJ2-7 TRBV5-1 TGCGCCAGCAGCTGGGGGGACTACGAGCAGTACTTC CASSWGDYEQYF
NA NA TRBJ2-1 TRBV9 TGTGCCAGCAGCCCGCACCAGATCTCCTACAATGAGCAGTTCTTC CASSPHQISYNEQFF
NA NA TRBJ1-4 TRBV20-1 TGCAGTGCTAGTTCCGCAACTAATGAAAAACTGTTTTTT CSASSATNEKLFF
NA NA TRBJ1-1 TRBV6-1 TGTGCCAGCAGTGAAGCCGGGTTGGGGGCCACTGAAGCTTTCTTT CASSEAGLGATEAFF
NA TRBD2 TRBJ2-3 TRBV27 TGTGCCAGCAGATGGACTAGCGGGAGTGATACGCAGTATTTT CASRWTSGSDTQYF
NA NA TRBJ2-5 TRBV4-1 TGCGCCAGCAGCCAAGCCGGAGAAGAGACCCAGTACTTC CASSQAGEETQYF
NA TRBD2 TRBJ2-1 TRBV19 TGTGCCAGTAGGGAGACTAGCGGGAGGGCCCAGTTCTTC CASRETSGRAQFF
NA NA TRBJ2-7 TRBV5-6 TGTGCCAGCAGCTTGGGCGGGGTAAACGAGCAGTACTTC CASSLGGVNEQYF
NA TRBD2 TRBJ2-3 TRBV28 TGTGCCAGCAGTTCCCTAGCGGGAGGGAGGGATACGCAGTATTTT CASSSLAGGRDTQYF